Listed here are 23 T cell receptor beta chains from one sample, sequenced in a study of OX40 agonist ivuxolimab in advanced cancers. Sequenced by immunoSEQ multiplex PCR; TCRdb stores in-frame clones only, minus some. The profile shows approximately 60,000 clones, approximately 80% of them singletons. This specimen consisted of CD4+ or CD8+ T cells sorted from blood, obtained in a trial of the OX40 agonist ivuxolimab. These receptors all stem from an adult with an advanced solid tumor such as melanoma, head and neck, liver or kidney cancer.

This rearrangement joins TRBV10-3 to TRBJ2-1; D is uncertain. The ends were cut back, 7 bases at V and 3 bases at J, with 10 bases in the middle. Germline-derived CDR1 and CDR2 are ENHRY and SYGVKD. The CDR3 has 13 amino acids. CDR3 DNA: TGTGCCATCATGCCGGCCGGCTACAATGAGCAGTTCTTC. Translating it yields CAIMPAGYNEQFF.

The V call is TRBV18, the J call TRBJ1-2, with D unclear. V was cut by 2 bases and J by 0 bases, with 10 bases left in between. Germline loops: CDR1 KGHSH, CDR2 LQKENI. CDR3 size: 15 residues. CDR3 nucleotides: TGTGCCAGCTCACCAGTAAGGTCCCCTAACTATGGCTACACCTTC. Translation gives CASSPVRSPNYGYTF.

The gene calls are TRBV5-4 and TRBJ2-1; maybe TRBD2 (5 bases). V was cut by 2 bases and J by 5 bases, with 14 bases left in between. CDR1 and CDR2 (germline): SGHNT, YYREEE (reference sequence). This CDR3 contains 15 residues. For the CDR3, the DNA is TGTGCCAGCAGCTTTAAACGGGGTAACCACAATGAGCAGTTCTTC. This gives the protein CASSFKRGNHNEQFF. The variable domain in full, with the rest retrieved from reference TRBV5-4 and TRBJ2-1, is ETGVTQSPTHLIKTRGQQVTLRCSSQSGHNTVSWYQQALGQGPQFIFQYYREEENGRGNFPPRFSGLQFPNYSSELNVNALELDDSALYLCASSFKRGNHNEQFFGPGTRLTVL.

The chain joins TRBV30 to TRBJ2-2, with 13 bases lining up with TRBD2. The CDR3 is 17 residues long. The germline CDR1 and CDR2 sequences are GTSNPN and SVGIG (reference sequence). The V segment lost 4 bases and the J segment 7 bases; nucleotides outside the gene matches: 12. CDR3 coding DNA: TGTGCCTGGACCCCAGGCGGACTAGCGGGAGTGTACGGGGAGCTGTTTTTT. Protein sequence: CAWTPGGLAGVYGELFF.

CDR3 sequence: CASSLVWKGETQYF. Here the CDR3 DNA reads TGTGCCAGCAGCTTAGTCTGGAAGGGGGAAACGCAGTATTTT. V and J are TRBV7-9 and TRBJ2-3; D may be TRBD1 (6 bases). The V and J ends lost 1 base and 9 bases respectively, with 14 bases between them. Looked up from germline, CDR1 is SEHNR and CDR2 is FQNEAQ (reference sequence). The CDR3 has 14 residues. Combining the CDR3 with reference TRBV7-9 and TRBJ2-3 gives the whole variable domain DTGVSQNPRHKITKRGQNVTFRCDPISEHNRLYWYRQTLGQGPEFLTYFQNEAQLEKSRLLSDRFSAERPKGSFSTLEIQRTEQGDSAMYLCASSLVWKGETQYFGPGTRLTVL.

The rearrangement links TRBV18 to TRBJ2-3, with unresolved D. The CDR3 has 16 residues. Trimming took 5 bases from V and 1 from J, leaving 16 bases between them. Germline V gene sequence: CDR1 KGHSH, CDR2 LQKENI. CDR3 protein: CASSAFLVSGTDTQYF. CDR3 in DNA: TGTGCCAGCTCAGCTTTTCTAGTATCGGGCACAGATACGCAGTATTTT.

This clone was seen more than once but under ten times. The chain joins TRBV30 to TRBJ1-5; D not resolved. The germline V gene encodes CDR1 GTSNPN and CDR2 SVGIG (reference sequence). V was shortened by 0 bases and J by 7 bases, with 10 bases between the two germline ends. The CDR3 consists of 13 residues. In DNA, the CDR3 is TGTGCCTGGAGTGTAGATGGACGGCAGCCCCAGCATTTT. Translation: CAWSVDGRQPQHF.

This chain connects TRBV18 to TRBJ1-2, with TRBD1 matching 9 bases. This CDR3 is built from 14 residues. Trimming cost V 1 base and J 6 bases; bases outside gene matches: 3. CDR1 and CDR2 (germline): KGHSH, LQKENI. This CDR3 reads CASSPRDRDDGYTF. The CDR3 nucleotides are TGTGCCAGCTCACCACGGGACAGGGATGATGGCTACACCTTC.

The chain carries TRBV19 and TRBJ2-2; 7 nucleotides line up with TRBD1. Germline V gene lookup returns CDR1 LNHDA and CDR2 SQIVND (reference sequence). Trimming cost V 4 bases and J 2 bases; bases outside gene matches: 4. The CDR3 extends over 15 amino acids. DNA for the CDR3: TGTGCCAGTAGTAGACAGGGTACTAACACCGGGGAGCTGTTTTTT. Protein: CASSRQGTNTGELFF.

The rearrangement joins TRBV5-1 to TRBJ1-4, with D unclear. Germline V lookup: CDR1 SGHRS, CDR2 YFSETQ. V was shortened by 6 bases and J by 8 bases, with 20 bases between the two germline ends. The length of the CDR3 is 15 residues. The CDR3 region has the DNA TGCGCCAGCACTCCGACGGACCCGAGCAAGGAAAAACTGTTTTTT. Translating it yields CASTPTDPSKEKLFF.

This rearrangement joins TRBV6-5 to TRBJ2-7; D unclear. Germline loops: CDR1 MNHEY, CDR2 SVGAGI. The CDR3 has 14 residues. V was shortened by 6 bases and J by 7 bases, with 19 bases between the two germline ends. The CDR3 sequence is CASREQTEVDEQYF. CDR3 coding DNA: TGTGCCAGCAGGGAGCAGACTGAGGTTGATGAGCAGTACTTC.

CDR3 nucleotides: TGTGCCATCAGCTATTCGGACAGGCCCGGGGAGCTGTTTTTT. Protein: CAISYSDRPGELFF. The gene calls are TRBV10-3 and TRBJ2-2, with 7 bases aligning to TRBD1. CDR3 length equals 14 residues. Germline CDR1 reads ENHRY; CDR2 reads SYGVKD. With 6 bases clipped from V and 6 bases from J, the junction kept 7 bases outside the gene matches.

This CDR3 is CASSGGTRSDTQYF. The CDR3 DNA reads as TGTGCCAGCAGCGGGGGGACTAGATCAGATACGCAGTATTTT. V and J are TRBV5-8 and TRBJ2-3; 8 bases are a match to TRBD2. Germline assignment: CDR1 SGHTS and CDR2 YDEGEE. Trimming removed 4 bases from V and 4 bases from J; junction bases left unmatched: 5. The length of the CDR3 is 14 residues.

This chain links TRBV19 with TRBJ1-5; tentatively, D is TRBD1 (5 bases). Germline loops: CDR1 LNHDA, CDR2 SQIVND (reference sequence). The CDR3 is made up of 16 amino acids. V was trimmed by 4 bases and J by 1 base, leaving 14 bases between them. The CDR3 DNA follows: TGTGCCAGTAGTAGAACAGGCCTTGAAAGCAATCAGCCCCAGCATTTT. It encodes CASSRTGLESNQPQHF.

The V call is TRBV5-6, the J call TRBJ2-7; TRBD2 aligns across 12 bases. The CDR3 runs to 15 residues. Unmatched junction bases numbered 9, after V lost 5 bases and J lost 6 bases. Germline V gene data show CDR1 as SGHDT and CDR2 as YYEEEE. As DNA, the CDR3 is TGTGCCAGCAGGCCCGGCCTAGCGGGAGGGGGCGAGCAGTACTTC. Protein sequence: CASRPGLAGGGEQYF. Drawing the rest from reference TRBV5-6 and TRBJ2-7, the complete variable domain is DAGVTQSPTHLIKTRGQQVTLRCSPKSGHDTVSWYQQALGQGPQFIFQYYEEEERQRGNFPDRFSGHQFPNYSSELNVNALLLGDSALYLCASRPGLAGGGEQYFGPGTRLTVT.

The rearrangement links TRBV2 to TRBJ2-7, with D perhaps TRBD2 (5 bases). Germline CDR1 SNHLY, CDR2 FYNNEI. This CDR3 contains 11 residues. V was clipped by 2 bases and J by 9 bases, with 8 bases between them. The CDR3 reads CASSEWAGQYF. CDR3 in DNA: TGTGCCAGCAGTGAATGGGCGGGGCAGTACTTC.

On this clone itself: The junction departs from the called germline gene at one end, perhaps through a read error. The chain employs TRBV5-1 and TRBJ2-1; unclear D gene. CDR1 and CDR2 (germline): SGHRS, YFSETQ. This CDR3 comprises 11 residues. In DNA, the CDR3 is TGCGCCAGCAGCTCCCACAATGAGCAGTTCTTC. It is translated as CASSSHNEQFF.

This chain links TRBV11-1 with TRBJ2-3, with 12 bases that match TRBD2. The CDR3 sequence is 16 residues long. The V gene end was trimmed by 7 bases and the J gene end by 5 bases; junction bases not matched to a gene: 10. From germline, CDR1 is SGHAT and CDR2 FQDESV (reference sequence). In nucleotides, the CDR3 is TGTGCCAGCAACTCACCGCTAGCGGGAGGGGGAGATACGCAGTATTTT. As protein: CASNSPLAGGGDTQYF. Full variable domain (outside the CDR3, taken from reference TRBV11-1 and TRBJ2-3): EAEVAQSPRYKITEKSQAVAFWCDPISGHATLYWYRQILGQGPELLVQFQDESVVDDSQLPKDRFSAERLKGVDSTLKIQPAELGDSAMYLCASNSPLAGGGDTQYFGPGTRLTVL.

This chain links TRBV4-3 with TRBJ2-1; no clear D. With 0 bases removed from V and 12 bases from J, the gap between germline ends came to 9 bases. Germline V gene sequence: CDR1 LGHNA, CDR2 YSLEER. The CDR3 has 12 residues. CDR3 region: CASSQDFNVQFF. DNA of the CDR3: TGCGCCAGCAGCCAAGATTTTAACGTGCAGTTCTTC.

The gene calls are TRBV9 and TRBJ1-1; D unresolved. V was shortened by 3 bases and J by 1 base, with 13 bases between the two germline ends. Germline loops: CDR1 SGDLS, CDR2 YYNGEE. The CDR3 covers 15 residues. CDR3 nucleotide sequence: TGTGCCAGCAGCGCGGTTCCGCGGGAGAACACTGAAGCTTTCTTT. Encoded protein: CASSAVPRENTEAFF.

This chain uses TRBV6-4 with TRBJ1-1, with 7 bases lining up with TRBD1. CDR1 and CDR2 from the germline V gene are MRHNA and SNTAGT. This CDR3 is 15 amino acids long. Trimming at V came to 6 bases and at J to 2 bases, leaving 9 bases not matched to a gene. This CDR3 is CASRPTYRGNTEAFF. The CDR3 coding sequence is TGTGCCAGCAGACCAACCTACAGGGGAAACACTGAAGCTTTCTTT.

The chain recombines TRBV4-3 with TRBJ1-3; 8 nucleotides agree with TRBD1. CDR3 length: 16 amino acids. Germline CDR1 reads LGHNA; CDR2 reads YSLEER. V lost 0 bases, J lost 7 bases, and 8 bases stayed unmatched. The DNA for the CDR3 is TGCGCCAGCAGCCAAGATATCACAGGGGGTTGGAACACCATATATTTT. Its protein is CASSQDITGGWNTIYF.

V usage is TRBV11-3 and J usage is TRBJ2-7; D may be TRBD1 (6 bases). The V gene's germline CDR1 is SGHNT and CDR2 YENEEA. The CDR3 contains 13 residues. Trimming shortened V by 2 bases and J by 5 bases, and 10 bases separated the two germline ends. CDR3 DNA sequence: TGTGCCAGCAGCTTACGGACAGATCACGAGCAGTACTTC. It translates to CASSLRTDHEQYF.